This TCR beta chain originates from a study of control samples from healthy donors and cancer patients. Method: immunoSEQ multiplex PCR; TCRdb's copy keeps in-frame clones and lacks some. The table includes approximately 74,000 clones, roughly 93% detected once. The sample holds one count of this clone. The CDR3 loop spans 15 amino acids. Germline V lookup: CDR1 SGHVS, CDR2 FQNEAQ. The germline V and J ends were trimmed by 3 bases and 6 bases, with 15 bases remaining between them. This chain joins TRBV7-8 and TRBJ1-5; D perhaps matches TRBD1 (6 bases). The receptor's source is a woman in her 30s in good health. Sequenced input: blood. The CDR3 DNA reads TGTGCCAGCAGCTTCAATAGGGGGTCGGGTCAGCCCCAGCATTTT. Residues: CASSFNRGSGQPQHF.